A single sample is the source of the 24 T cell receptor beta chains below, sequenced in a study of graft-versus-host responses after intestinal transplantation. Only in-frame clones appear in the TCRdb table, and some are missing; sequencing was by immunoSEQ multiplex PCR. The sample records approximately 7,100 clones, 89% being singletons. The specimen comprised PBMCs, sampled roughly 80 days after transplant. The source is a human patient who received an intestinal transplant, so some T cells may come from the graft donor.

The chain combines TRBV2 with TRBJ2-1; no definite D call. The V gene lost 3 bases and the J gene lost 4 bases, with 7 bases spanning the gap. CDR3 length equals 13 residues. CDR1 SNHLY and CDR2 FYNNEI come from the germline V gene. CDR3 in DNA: TGTGCCAGCAGTGACTACTCATACAATGAGCAGTTCTTC. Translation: CASSDYSYNEQFF.

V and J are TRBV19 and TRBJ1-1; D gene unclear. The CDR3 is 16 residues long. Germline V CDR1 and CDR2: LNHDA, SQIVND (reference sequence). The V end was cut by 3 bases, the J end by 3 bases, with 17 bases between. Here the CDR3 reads CASSIQPDSEDTEAFF. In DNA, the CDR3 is TGTGCCAGTAGTATCCAACCAGACTCTGAAGACACTGAAGCTTTCTTT.

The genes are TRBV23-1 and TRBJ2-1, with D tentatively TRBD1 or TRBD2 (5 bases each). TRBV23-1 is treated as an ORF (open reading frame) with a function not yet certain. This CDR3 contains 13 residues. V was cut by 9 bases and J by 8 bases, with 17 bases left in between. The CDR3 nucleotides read TGCGCCAGATATAACCGGGGCCCTCATGAGCAGTTCTTC. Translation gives CARYNRGPHEQFF.

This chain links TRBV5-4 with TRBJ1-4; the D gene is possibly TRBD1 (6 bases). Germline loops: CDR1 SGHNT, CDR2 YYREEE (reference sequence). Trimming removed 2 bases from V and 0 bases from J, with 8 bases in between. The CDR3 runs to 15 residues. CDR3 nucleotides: TGTGCCAGCAGCTTCCGGGACACAACTAATGAAAAACTGTTTTTT. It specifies CASSFRDTTNEKLFF. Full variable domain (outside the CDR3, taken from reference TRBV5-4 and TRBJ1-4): ETGVTQSPTHLIKTRGQQVTLRCSSQSGHNTVSWYQQALGQGPQFIFQYYREEENGRGNFPPRFSGLQFPNYSSELNVNALELDDSALYLCASSFRDTTNEKLFFGSGTQLSVL.

CDR3 sequence reads: CASSLLPRGGAYF. As DNA, the CDR3 is TGTGCCAGCAGCTTGCTCCCCAGGGGAGGCGCGTACTTC. The J gene is TRBJ2-7, the V gene TRBV5-8; D is tentatively TRBD1 or TRBD2 (6 bases each). Trimming left V 1 base short and J 12 bases short, with 17 bases between. The CDR3 is 13 amino acids. CDR1 and CDR2 (germline): SGHTS, YDEGEE.

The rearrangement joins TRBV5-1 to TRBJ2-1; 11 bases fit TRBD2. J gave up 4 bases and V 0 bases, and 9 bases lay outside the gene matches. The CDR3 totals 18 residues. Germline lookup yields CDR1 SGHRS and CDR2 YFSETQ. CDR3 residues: CASSLAPLAGVSYNEQFF. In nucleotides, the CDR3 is TGCGCCAGCAGCTTGGCCCCACTAGCGGGAGTGTCTTACAATGAGCAGTTCTTC.

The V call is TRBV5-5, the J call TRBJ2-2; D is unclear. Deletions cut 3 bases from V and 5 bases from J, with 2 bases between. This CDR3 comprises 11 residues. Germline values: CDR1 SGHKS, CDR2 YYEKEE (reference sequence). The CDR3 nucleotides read TGTGCCAGCAGCTGGACCGGGGAGCTGTTTTTT. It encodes CASSWTGELFF.

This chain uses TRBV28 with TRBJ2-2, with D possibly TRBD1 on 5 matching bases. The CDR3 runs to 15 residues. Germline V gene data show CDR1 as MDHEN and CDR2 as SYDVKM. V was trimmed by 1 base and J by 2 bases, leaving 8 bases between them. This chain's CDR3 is CASSLSRTNTGELFF. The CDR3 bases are TGTGCCAGCAGTTTATCCAGGACAAACACCGGGGAGCTGTTTTTT.

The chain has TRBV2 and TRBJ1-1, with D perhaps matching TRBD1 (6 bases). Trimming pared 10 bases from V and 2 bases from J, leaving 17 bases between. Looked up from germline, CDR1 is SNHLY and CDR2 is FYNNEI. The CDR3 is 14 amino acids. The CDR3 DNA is TGTGCCACCTTAGGGGGGGCTGGAAACACTGAAGCTTTCTTT. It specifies CATLGGAGNTEAFF.

The CDR3 sequence is CSVEDQQVRMYNEQFF. As DNA, the CDR3 is TGCAGCGTTGAAGATCAGCAGGTGAGAATGTACAATGAGCAGTTCTTC. This sequence joins TRBV29-1 and TRBJ2-1; D is ambiguous. The CDR3 spans 16 residues. Per germline, CDR1 SQVTM and CDR2 ANQGSEA. V was trimmed by 0 bases and J by 4 bases, leaving 16 bases between them.

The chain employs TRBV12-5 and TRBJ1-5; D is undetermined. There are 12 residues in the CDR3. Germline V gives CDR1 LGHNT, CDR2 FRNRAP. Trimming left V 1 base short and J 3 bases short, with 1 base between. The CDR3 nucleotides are TGTGCTAGTGGTTTGGACAATCAGCCCCAGCATTTT. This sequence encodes CASGLDNQPQHF.

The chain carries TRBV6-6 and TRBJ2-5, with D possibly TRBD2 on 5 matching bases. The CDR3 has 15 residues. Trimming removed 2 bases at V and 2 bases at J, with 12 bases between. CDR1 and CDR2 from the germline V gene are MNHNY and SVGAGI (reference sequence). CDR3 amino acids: CASSYQAASQETQYF. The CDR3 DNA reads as TGTGCCAGCAGTTACCAAGCGGCCTCACAAGAGACCCAGTACTTC.

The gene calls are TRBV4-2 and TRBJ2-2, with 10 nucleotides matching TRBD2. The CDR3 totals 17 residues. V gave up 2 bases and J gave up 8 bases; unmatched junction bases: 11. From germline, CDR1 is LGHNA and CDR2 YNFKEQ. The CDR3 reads CASSQTLLAGDSGELFF. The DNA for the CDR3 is TGTGCCAGCAGCCAAACCCTCCTAGCGGGAGATTCGGGGGAGCTGTTTTTT.

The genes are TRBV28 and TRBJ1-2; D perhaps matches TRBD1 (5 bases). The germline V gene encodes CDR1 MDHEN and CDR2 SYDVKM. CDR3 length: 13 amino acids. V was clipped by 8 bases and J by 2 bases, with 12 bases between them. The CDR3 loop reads CASGRDGNYGYTF. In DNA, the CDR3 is TGTGCCAGCGGGCGGGACGGAAACTATGGCTACACCTTC.

This CDR3 is CASSLGLAGHNEQFF. For the CDR3, the DNA is TGTGCCAGCAGCTTAGGGCTAGCGGGGCACAATGAGCAGTTCTTC. The chain carries TRBV7-6 and TRBJ2-1; 9 nucleotides line up with TRBD2. After removal of 1 base from V and 5 bases from J, the junction contained 3 bases not matched to a gene. The CDR3 totals 15 residues. The V gene's germline CDR1 is SGHVS and CDR2 FNYEAQ.

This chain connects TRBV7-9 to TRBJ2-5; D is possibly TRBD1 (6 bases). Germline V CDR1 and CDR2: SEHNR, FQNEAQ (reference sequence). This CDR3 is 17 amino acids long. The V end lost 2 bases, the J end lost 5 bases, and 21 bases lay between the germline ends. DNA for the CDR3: TGTGCCAGCAGCTTACGGTCAATCCCCTACCAGGGGGAGACCCAGTACTTC. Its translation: CASSLRSIPYQGETQYF.

CDR3 residues: CASTKYRGLGNIQYF. The CDR3 region has the DNA TGTGCCAGCACCAAATACAGGGGGCTGGGCAACATTCAGTACTTC. The chain joins TRBV28 to TRBJ2-4; 9 nucleotides agree with TRBD1. This CDR3 contains 15 residues. CDR1 is MDHEN, CDR2 SYDVKM, per germline. The V segment lost 7 bases and the J segment 7 bases; nucleotides outside the gene matches: 11.

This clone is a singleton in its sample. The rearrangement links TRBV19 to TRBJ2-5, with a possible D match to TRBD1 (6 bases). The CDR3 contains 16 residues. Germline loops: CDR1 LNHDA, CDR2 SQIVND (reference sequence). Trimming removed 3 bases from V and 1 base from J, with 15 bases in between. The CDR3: CASSIGSGDTQETQYF. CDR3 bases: TGTGCCAGTAGTATCGGATCCGGGGACACCCAAGAGACCCAGTACTTC.

As DNA, the CDR3 is TGTGCCAGCAGTTTCGAGGACACTGAAGCTTTCTTT. It translates to CASSFEDTEAFF. The chain recombines TRBV28 with TRBJ1-1; D uncertain. The V and J ends lost 3 bases and 3 bases respectively, with 5 bases between them. Germline CDR1 and CDR2: MDHEN and SYDVKM. The CDR3 has 12 amino acids.

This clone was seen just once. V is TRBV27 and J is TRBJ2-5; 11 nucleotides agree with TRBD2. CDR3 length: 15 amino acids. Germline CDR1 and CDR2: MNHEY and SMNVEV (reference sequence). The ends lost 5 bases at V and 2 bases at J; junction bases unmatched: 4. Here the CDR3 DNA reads TGTGCCAGCAGTCCCGGGACTAGCGGTCAAGAGACCCAGTACTTC. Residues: CASSPGTSGQETQYF.

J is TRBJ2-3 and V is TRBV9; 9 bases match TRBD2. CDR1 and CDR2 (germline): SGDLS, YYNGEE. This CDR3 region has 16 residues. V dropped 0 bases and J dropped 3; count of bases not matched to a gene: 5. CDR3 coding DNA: TGTGCCAGCAGCGTAGAGGGAGCGGGGGGAACAGATACGCAGTATTTT. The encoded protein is CASSVEGAGGTDTQYF. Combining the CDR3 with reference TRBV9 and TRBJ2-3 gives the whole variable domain DSGVTQTPKHLITATGQRVTLRCSPRSGDLSVYWYQQSLDQGLQFLIQYYNGEERAKGNILERFSAQQFPDLHSELNLSSLELGDSALYFCASSVEGAGGTDTQYFGPGTRLTVL.

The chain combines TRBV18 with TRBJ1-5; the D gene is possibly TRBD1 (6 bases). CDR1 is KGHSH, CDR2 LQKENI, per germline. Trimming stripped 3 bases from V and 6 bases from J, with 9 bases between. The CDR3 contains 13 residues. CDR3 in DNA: TGTGCCAGCTCACCCGGGGGGCTTCAGCCCCAGCATTTT. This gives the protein CASSPGGLQPQHF.

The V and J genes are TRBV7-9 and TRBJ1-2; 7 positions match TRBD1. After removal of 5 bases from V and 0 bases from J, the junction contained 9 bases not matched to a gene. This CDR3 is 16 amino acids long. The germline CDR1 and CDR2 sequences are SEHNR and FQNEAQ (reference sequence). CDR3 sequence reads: CASSGVTGTANYGYTF. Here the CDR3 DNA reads TGTGCCAGCAGCGGAGTTACAGGGACAGCTAACTATGGCTACACCTTC.

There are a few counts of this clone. The CDR3 DNA follows: TGTGCCAGCAGCTTTTCCTTCGGACAGGGGAGCAATCAGCCCCAGCATTTT. This translates into CASSFSFGQGSNQPQHF. This chain uses TRBV7-9 with TRBJ1-5, with TRBD1 identical over 9 bases. Germline loops: CDR1 SEHNR, CDR2 FQNEAQ (reference sequence). The CDR3 has 17 amino acids. Trimming removed 3 bases from V and 1 base from J; junction bases left unmatched: 7.